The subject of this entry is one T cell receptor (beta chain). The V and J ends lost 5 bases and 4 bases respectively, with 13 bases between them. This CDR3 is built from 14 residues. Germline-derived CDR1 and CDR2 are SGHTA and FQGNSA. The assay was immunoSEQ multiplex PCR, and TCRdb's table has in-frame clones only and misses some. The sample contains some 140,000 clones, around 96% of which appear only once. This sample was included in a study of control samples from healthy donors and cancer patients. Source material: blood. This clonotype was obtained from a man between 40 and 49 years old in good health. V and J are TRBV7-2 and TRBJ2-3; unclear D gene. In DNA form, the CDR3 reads TGTGCCAGCAGCCGTAACCGTTCCCCAGATACGCAGTATTTT. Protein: CASSRNRSPDTQYF.